The present entry profiles one T cell receptor (beta chain) with its context. Its antigen is currently unknown. This entry comes from a study of T cell repertoires in cytomegalovirus infection. Study-level information: Well-studied HLA-B-restricted epitopes and recently identified HLA-C-restricted epitopes of CMV were both used in the study. Matching HLA type, along with CMV infection, was indicated by public TCR beta signatures.

Study findings and constraints: Frequencies of public TCR beta families were cumulated, and this identified carriers of CMV plus the relevant HLA. In two of eight donors, the top clonotype was HLA-C-restricted CMV-specific.

TCRdb independently ran MiXCR on the reads; one entry per CDR3 protein. The sample yields around 230,000 distinct CDR3 sequences, about 39% seen once. Germline CDR1 SGHVS, CDR2 FNYEAQ. With 0 bases removed from V and 0 bases from J, the gap between germline ends came to 13 bases. This CDR3 is 17 amino acids long. This clonotype originated in a human donor in good health (CMV status not recorded). Some clones in this sample may be carry-over from other donors' samples. This specimen was CD8+ T cells from cultured PBMCs, taken from culture after CMV antigen stimulation. This sequence joins TRBV7-6 and TRBJ2-3; no reliable D call. The CDR3 sequence is CASSLALMRTSTDTQYF. The CDR3 DNA is TGTGCCAGCAGCTTAGCCTTGATGCGTACTAGCACAGATACGCAGTATTTT.